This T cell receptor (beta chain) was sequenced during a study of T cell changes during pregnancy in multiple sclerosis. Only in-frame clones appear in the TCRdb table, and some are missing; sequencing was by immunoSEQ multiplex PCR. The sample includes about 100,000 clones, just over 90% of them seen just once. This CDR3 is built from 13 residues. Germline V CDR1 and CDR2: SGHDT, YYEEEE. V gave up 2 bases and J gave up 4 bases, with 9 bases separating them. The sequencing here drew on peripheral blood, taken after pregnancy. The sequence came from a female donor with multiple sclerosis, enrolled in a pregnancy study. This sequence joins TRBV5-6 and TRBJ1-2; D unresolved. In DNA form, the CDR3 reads TGTGCCAGCAGCTTAGAGGAGATCTATGGCTACACCTTC. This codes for CASSLEEIYGYTF.